This TCR beta chain was recorded in a study of blood T cell repertoires in COVID-19. V trimming: 1 base; J trimming: 4 bases; junction bases outside the gene matches: 5. Looked up from germline, CDR1 is SGHTA and CDR2 is FQGNSA. The length of the CDR3 is 15 residues. The data were produced by immunoSEQ multiplex PCR, yet TCRdb's version contains in-frame clones alone and is incomplete. Here the sample spans about 370,000 clones, roughly 89% being singletons. The rearrangement uses TRBV7-2 and TRBJ2-5; the match to TRBD1 covers 8 bases. The clonotype was recovered from a man between 18 and 35 years old with active or convalescent COVID-19. The sample consisted of peripheral blood. The CDR3 sequence: CASSLVSDRGETQYF. CDR3 DNA sequence: TGTGCCAGCAGCTTAGTAAGCGACAGGGGAGAGACCCAGTACTTC.